This T cell receptor beta chain was sequenced during a study of cytomegalovirus exposure and HLA in healthy donors. Study-level points and caveats: HLA allele associations emerged for roughly 17,000 TCR beta sequences in a later analysis, at 0.05 false discovery rate. The listing of 150 to 200 TCR beta chains classed them as cytomegalovirus-associated. CMV serostatus was the only immune exposure information that was available. Later analysis suggested links between common viral pathogens and several top significant clusters.

V dropped 3 bases and J dropped 10; count of bases not matched to a gene: 8. The CDR3 totals 14 residues. CDR1 is MDHEN and CDR2 is SYDVKM in the germline V gene. The PCR was carried out with 60 Vbeta primers and 13 Jbeta primers. Here immunoSEQ multiplex PCR was the method, and the copy in TCRdb shows in-frame clones only, minus some. The sample holds tens of thousands of clones. Remarks on this clone: Its antigen is unidentified.

The sample was PBMCs. The rearrangement joins TRBV28 to TRBJ1-4, with TRBD1 matching 7 bases. This clonotype originated in a male donor in good health and CMV-seronegative. CDR3 DNA sequence: TGTGCCAGCAGTTTCGACAGGGACTTTCCAAAACTGTTTTTT. Translated, it gives CASSFDRDFPKLFF.